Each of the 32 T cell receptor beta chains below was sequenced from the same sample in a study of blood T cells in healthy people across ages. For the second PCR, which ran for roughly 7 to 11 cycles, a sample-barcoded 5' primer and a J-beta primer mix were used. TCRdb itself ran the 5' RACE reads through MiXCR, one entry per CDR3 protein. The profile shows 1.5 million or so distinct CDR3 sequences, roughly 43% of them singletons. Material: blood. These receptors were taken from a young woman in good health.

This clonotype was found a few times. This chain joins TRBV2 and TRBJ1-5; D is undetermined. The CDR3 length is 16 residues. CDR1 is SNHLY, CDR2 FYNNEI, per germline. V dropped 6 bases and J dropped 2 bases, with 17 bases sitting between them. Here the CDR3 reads CASSYYPRRGNQPQHF. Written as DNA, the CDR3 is TGTGCCAGCAGCTACTACCCTCGGAGGGGCAATCAGCCCCAGCATTTT.

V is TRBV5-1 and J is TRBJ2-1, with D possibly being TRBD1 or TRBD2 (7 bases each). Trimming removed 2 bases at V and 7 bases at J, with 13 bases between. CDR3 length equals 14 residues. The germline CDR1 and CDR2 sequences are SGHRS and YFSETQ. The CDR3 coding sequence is TGCGCCAGCAGCTTCCCAGGGGGGGGGAATGAGCAGTTCTTC. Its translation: CASSFPGGGNEQFF.

The CDR3 spells CAWRDPTWEQYF. In DNA, the CDR3 is TGTGCCTGGAGGGATCCAACTTGGGAGCAGTACTTC. This rearrangement joins TRBV30 to TRBJ2-7, with no clear D. CDR3 length equals 12 residues. Looked up from germline, CDR1 is GTSNPN and CDR2 is SVGIG (reference sequence). Deletions cut 3 bases from V and 7 bases from J, with 13 bases between.

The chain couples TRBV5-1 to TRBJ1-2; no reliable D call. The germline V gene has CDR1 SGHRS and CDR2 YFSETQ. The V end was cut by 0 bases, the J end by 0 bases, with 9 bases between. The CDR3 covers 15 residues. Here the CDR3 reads CASSLGIKTNYGYTF. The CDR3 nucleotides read TGCGCCAGCAGCTTGGGTATTAAGACTAACTATGGCTACACCTTC.

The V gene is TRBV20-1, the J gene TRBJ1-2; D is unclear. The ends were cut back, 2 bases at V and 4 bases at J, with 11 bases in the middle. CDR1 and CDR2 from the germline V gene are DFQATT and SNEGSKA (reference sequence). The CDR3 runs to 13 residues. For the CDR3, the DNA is TGCAGTGCTAGACCAGGACGCCTCTATGGCTACACCTTC. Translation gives CSARPGRLYGYTF.

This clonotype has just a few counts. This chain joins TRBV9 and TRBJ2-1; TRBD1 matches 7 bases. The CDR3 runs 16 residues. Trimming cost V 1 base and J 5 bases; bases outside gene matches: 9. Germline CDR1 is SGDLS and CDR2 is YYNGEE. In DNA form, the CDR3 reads TGTGCCAGCAGCGTAACCGGGACAGTGGACCACAATGAGCAGTTCTTC. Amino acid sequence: CASSVTGTVDHNEQFF.

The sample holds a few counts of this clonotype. CDR3 region: CASSLRGVGQGDTQYF. The CDR3 DNA reads as TGTGCCAGCAGCTTACGGGGTGTGGGGCAAGGAGATACGCAGTATTTT. The J gene is TRBJ2-3, the V gene TRBV7-2; the D call may be TRBD1 or TRBD2 (5 bases each). Germline V gene sequence: CDR1 SGHTA, CDR2 FQGNSA. V lost 2 bases and J 5 bases, leaving 17 bases between the germline ends. The CDR3 has 16 amino acids. Based on the CDR3 plus reference TRBV7-2 and TRBJ2-3, the full variable domain is GAGVSQSPSNKVTEKGKDVELRCDPISGHTALYWYRQSLGQGLEFLIYFQGNSAPDKSGLPSDRFSAERTGGSVSTLTIQRTQQEDSAVYLCASSLRGVGQGDTQYFGPGTRLTVL.

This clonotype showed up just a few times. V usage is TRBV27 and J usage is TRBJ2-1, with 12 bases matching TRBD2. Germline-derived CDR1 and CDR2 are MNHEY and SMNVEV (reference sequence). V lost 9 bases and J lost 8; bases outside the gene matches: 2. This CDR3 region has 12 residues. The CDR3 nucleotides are TGTGCCAGTCGGACTAGCGGGGATGAGCAGTTCTTC. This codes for CASRTSGDEQFF.

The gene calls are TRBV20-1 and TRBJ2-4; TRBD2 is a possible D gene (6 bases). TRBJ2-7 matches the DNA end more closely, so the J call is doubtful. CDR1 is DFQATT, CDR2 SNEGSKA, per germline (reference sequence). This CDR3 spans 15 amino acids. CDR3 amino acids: CSARSGRDVAYEQYF. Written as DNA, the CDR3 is TGCAGTGCTAGATCCGGGCGGGATGTCGCCTACGAGCAGTACTTC.

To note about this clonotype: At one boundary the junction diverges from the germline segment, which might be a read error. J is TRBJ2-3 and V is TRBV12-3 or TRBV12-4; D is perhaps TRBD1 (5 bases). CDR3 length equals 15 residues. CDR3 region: CAGSLYRGSTDTQYF. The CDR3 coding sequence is TGTGCCGGCAGTTTATATAGGGGAAGCACAGATACGCAGTATTTT.

CDR3 residues: CASSWVGQYNSPLHF. As DNA, the CDR3 is TGTGCCAGCAGCTGGGTGGGACAGTATAATTCACCCCTCCACTTT. J is TRBJ1-6 and V is TRBV5-6; 7 bases align to TRBD1. The CDR3 length is 15 residues. Germline-derived CDR1 and CDR2 are SGHDT and YYEEEE. V lost 3 bases to trimming and J lost 4 bases; unmatched junction nucleotides: 4.

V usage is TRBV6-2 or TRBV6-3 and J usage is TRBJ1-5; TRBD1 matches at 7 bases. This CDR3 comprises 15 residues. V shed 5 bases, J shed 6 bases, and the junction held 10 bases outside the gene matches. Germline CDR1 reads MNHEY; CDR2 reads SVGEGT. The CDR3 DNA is TGTGCCAGCAGTAAACCCCAGACAGGGCCTCAGCCCCAGCATTTT. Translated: CASSKPQTGPQPQHF.

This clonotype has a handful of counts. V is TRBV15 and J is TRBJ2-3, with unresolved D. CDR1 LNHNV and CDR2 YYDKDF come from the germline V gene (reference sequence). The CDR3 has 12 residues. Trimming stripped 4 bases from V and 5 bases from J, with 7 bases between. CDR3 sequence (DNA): TGTGCCACCAGCATCCGGCAAGATACGCAGTATTTT. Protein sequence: CATSIRQDTQYF.

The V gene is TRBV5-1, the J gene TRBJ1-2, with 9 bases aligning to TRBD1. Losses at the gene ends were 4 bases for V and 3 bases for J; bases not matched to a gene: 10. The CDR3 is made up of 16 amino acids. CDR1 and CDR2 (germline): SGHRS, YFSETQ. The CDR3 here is CASSTQQGARYYGYTF. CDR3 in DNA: TGCGCCAGCAGCACCCAACAGGGGGCTCGATACTATGGCTACACCTTC.

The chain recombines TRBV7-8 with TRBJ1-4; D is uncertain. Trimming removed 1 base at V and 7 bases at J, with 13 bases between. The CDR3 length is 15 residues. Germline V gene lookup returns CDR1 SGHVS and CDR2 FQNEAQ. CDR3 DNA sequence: TGTGCCAGCAGCTTAGTGGGCGGGAATGGTGAAAAACTGTTTTTT. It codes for CASSLVGGNGEKLFF.

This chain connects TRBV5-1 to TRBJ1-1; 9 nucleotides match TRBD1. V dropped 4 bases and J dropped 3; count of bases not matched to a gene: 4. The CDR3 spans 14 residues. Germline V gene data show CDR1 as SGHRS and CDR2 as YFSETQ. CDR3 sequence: CASSNRGRDTEAFF. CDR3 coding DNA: TGCGCCAGCAGCAACAGGGGGCGCGACACTGAAGCTTTCTTT.

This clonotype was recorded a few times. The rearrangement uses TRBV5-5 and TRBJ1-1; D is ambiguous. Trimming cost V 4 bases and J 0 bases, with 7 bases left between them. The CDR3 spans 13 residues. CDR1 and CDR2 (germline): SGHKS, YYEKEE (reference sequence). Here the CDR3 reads CASSAAVNTEAFF. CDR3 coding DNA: TGTGCCAGCAGCGCCGCCGTGAACACTGAAGCTTTCTTT.

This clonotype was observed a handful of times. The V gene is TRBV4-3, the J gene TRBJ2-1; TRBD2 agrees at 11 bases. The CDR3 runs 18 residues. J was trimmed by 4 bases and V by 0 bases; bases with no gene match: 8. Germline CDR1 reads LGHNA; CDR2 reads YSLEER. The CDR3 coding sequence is TGCGCCAGCAGCCAAGACGGACTAGCGGGCCTTTCGTACAATGAGCAGTTCTTC. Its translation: CASSQDGLAGLSYNEQFF.

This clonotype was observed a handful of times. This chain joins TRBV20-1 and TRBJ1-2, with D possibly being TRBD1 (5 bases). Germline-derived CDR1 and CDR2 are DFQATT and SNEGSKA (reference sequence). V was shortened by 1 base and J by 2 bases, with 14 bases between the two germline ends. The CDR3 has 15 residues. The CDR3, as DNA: TGCAGTGCTAGAGCATTCAGTGGGGCGAACTATGGCTACACCTTC. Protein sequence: CSARAFSGANYGYTF.

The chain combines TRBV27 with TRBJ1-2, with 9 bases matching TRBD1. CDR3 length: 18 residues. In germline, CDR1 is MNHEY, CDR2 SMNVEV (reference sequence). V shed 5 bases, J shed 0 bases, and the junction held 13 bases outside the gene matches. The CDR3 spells CASSKGDRVRQANYGYTF. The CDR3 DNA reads TGTGCCAGCAGTAAAGGGGACAGGGTTCGACAAGCTAACTATGGCTACACCTTC.

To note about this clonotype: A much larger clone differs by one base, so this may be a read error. CDR3: CSVEGTSGMQYF. CDR3 bases: TGCAGCGTTGAAGGTACTAGCGGAATGCAGTACTTC. The V and J genes are TRBV29-1 and TRBJ2-7, with TRBD2 matching 8 bases. Germline lookup yields CDR1 SQVTM and CDR2 ANQGSEA. The CDR3 has 12 amino acids. The ends lost 1 base at V and 9 bases at J; junction bases unmatched: 5.

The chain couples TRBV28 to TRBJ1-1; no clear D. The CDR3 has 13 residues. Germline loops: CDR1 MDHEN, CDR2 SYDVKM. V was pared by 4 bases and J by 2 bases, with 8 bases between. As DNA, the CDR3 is TGTGCCAGCAGTTCCTTAATCAACACTGAAGCTTTCTTT. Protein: CASSSLINTEAFF. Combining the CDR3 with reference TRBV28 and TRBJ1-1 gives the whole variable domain DVKVTQSSRYLVKRTGEKVFLECVQDMDHENMFWYRQDPGLGLRLIYFSYDVKMKEKGDIPEGYSVSREKKERFSLILESASTNQTSMYLCASSSLINTEAFFGQGTRLTVV.

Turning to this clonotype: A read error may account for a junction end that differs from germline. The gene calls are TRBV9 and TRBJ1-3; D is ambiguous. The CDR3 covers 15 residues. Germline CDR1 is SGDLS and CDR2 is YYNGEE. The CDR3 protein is CAGSVGFTAGNTIYF. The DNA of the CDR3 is TGTGCCGGCAGCGTAGGATTCACAGCTGGAAACACCATATATTTT.

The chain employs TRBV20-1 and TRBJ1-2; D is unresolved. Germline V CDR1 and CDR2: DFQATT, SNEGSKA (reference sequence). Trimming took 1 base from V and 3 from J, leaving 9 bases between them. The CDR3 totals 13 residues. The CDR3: CSARAEDYYGYTF. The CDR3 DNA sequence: TGCAGTGCTAGAGCCGAAGATTACTATGGCTACACCTTC.

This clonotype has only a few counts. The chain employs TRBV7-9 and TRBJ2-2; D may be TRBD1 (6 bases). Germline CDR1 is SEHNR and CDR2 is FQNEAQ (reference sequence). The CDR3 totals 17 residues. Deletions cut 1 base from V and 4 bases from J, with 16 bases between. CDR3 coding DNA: TGTGCCAGCAGCTTAGAGTTGGGCAGGGGCACCACCGGGGAGCTGTTTTTT. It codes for CASSLELGRGTTGELFF.

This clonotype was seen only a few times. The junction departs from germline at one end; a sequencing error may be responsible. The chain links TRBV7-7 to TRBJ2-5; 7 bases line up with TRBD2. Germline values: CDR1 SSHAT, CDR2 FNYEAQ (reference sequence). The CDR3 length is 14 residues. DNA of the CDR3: TGTGCTAGCAGCTTAGAGGGACTAAATAATGAGCAGTACTTC. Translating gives CASSLEGLNNEQYF. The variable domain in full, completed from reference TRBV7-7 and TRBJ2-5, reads GAGVSQSPRYKVTKRGQDVTLRCDPISSHATLYWYQQALGQGPEFLTYFNYEAQPDKSGLPSDRFSAERPEGSISTLTIQRTEQRDSAMYRCASSLEGLNNEQYFGPGTRLLVL.

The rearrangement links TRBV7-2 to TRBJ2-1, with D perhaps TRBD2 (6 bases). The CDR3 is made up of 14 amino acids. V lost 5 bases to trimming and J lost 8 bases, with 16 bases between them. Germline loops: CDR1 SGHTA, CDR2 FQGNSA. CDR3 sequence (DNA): TGTGCCAGCAGCGAGGCCGGGAGTTACTATGAGCAGTTCTTC. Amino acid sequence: CASSEAGSYYEQFF.

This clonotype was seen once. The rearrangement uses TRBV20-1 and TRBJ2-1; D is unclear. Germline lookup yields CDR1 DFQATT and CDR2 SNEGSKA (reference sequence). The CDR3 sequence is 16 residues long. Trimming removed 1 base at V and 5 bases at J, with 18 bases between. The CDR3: CSARVISPGTHNEQFF. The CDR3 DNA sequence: TGCAGTGCTAGAGTTATTAGCCCCGGAACTCACAATGAGCAGTTCTTC.

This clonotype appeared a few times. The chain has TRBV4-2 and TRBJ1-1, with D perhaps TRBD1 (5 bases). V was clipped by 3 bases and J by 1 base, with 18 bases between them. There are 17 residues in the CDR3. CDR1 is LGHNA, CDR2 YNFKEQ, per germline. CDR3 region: CASSHPFSTDSNTEAFF. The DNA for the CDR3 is TGTGCCAGCAGCCACCCCTTTTCGACAGACTCGAACACTGAAGCTTTCTTT.

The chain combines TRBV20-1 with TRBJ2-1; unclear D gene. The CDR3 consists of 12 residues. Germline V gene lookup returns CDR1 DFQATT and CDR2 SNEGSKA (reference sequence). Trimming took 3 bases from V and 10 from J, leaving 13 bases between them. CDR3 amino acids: CSASLPVEEQFF. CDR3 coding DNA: TGCAGTGCTAGCCTTCCGGTCGAAGAGCAGTTCTTC.

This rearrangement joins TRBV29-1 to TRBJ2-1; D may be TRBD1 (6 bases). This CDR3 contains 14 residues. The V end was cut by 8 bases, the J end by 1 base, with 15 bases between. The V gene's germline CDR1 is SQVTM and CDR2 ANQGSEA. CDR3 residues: CSTYDRMSYNEQFF. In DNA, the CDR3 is TGCAGCACCTATGACAGGATGTCCTACAATGAGCAGTTCTTC.

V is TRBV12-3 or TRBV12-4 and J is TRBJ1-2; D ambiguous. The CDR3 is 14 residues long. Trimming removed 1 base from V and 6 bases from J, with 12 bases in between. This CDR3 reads CASSLGRAPNGYTF. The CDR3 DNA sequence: TGTGCCAGCAGTTTAGGCCGGGCTCCCAATGGCTACACCTTC.